A selection of T cell receptor beta chains follows, all from one sample in a study of blood T cell repertoires in COVID-19. Only in-frame clones appear in the TCRdb table, and some are missing; sequencing was by immunoSEQ multiplex PCR. The data contain around 270,000 clones, 84% of them singletons. Sequences were obtained from peripheral blood. The receptors stem from a woman in her 40s who had recovered from COVID-19. Each CDR3 is given with its conserved first and last residue. The D gene is left open where the match is weak. Expanded clones get a size class; other rows say once, few or many, or leave the size out.

CDR3aa	CDR3nt	v_gene	abundance	d_gene	j_gene
CASSVQGDTEAFF	TGTGCCAGCAGTGTCCAGGGCGACACTGAAGCTTTCTTT	TRBV2	.	.	TRBJ1-1
CASSERTGWQETQYF	TGTGCCAGCAGTGAAAGGACAGGGTGGCAAGAGACCCAGTACTTC	TRBV2	.	TRBD1	TRBJ2-5
CASSERVLGNQPQHF	TGTGCCAGCAGTGAGCGAGTTTTGGGCAATCAGCCCCAGCATTTT	TRBV6-1	.	.	TRBJ1-5
CASSPGTGVYEQYF	TGTGCCAGCAGCCCCGGGACAGGGGTGTACGAGCAGTACTTC	TRBV6-5	.	TRBD1	TRBJ2-7
CASTLLDTYSNQPQHF	TGTGCCAGCACCTTATTGGACACGTATAGCAATCAGCCCCAGCATTTT	TRBV2	once	.	TRBJ1-5
CASSLGYRGERPQYF	TGTGCCAGCAGCTTAGGCTACAGGGGGGAGAGACCCCAGTACTTC	TRBV11-3	.	TRBD1	TRBJ2-5
CASSPPGRGTPNYGYTF	TGTGCCAGCTCACCACCGGGCAGGGGAACTCCTAACTATGGCTACACCTTC	TRBV18	.	.	TRBJ1-2
CASSTQDRDFSYEQYF	TGTGCCAGCAGCACTCAGGACAGGGACTTTTCCTACGAGCAGTACTTC	TRBV7-9	.	TRBD1	TRBJ2-7
CASSFNSWRGYTF	TGTGCCAGCAGTTTTAATAGCTGGCGGGGCTACACCTTC	TRBV27	.	.	TRBJ1-2
CASSQATLAVNTGELFF	TGCGCCAGCAGCCAAGCCACACTAGCGGTTAACACCGGGGAGCTGTTTTTT	TRBV4-1	.	TRBD2	TRBJ2-2
CASSQSTGWNQPQHF	TGCGCCAGCAGCCAATCGACAGGATGGAATCAGCCCCAGCATTTT	TRBV5-1	few	.	TRBJ1-5
CASSLDLGASPYEQYF	TGTGCCAGCAGCTTAGATCTAGGGGCTTCCCCCTACGAGCAGTACTTC	TRBV11-3	.	.	TRBJ2-7
CASSPMQGWGNEQFF	TGTGCCAGCAGTCCGATGCAGGGATGGGGCAATGAGCAGTTCTTC	TRBV27	.	.	TRBJ2-1
CSVERQGSYEQYF	TGCAGCGTTGAAAGGCAGGGTTCCTACGAGCAGTACTTC	TRBV29-1	.	.	TRBJ2-7
CASGGTANTGELFF	TGTGCCAGCGGCGGGACAGCGAACACCGGGGAGCTGTTTTTT	TRBV6-5	.	.	TRBJ2-2
CASARGATNEKLFF	TGCGCCAGCGCCAGGGGGGCAACTAATGAAAAACTGTTTTTT	TRBV5-1	.	TRBD1	TRBJ1-4
CASSLAGNTIYF	TGTGCCAGCAGTTTAGCAGGAAACACCATATATTTT	TRBV9	.	.	TRBJ1-3
CASSPRQGGNQPQHF	TGTGCCAGCAGTCCCCGACAGGGGGGGAATCAGCCCCAGCATTTT	TRBV6-6	few	TRBD1	TRBJ1-5
CASSLGTGGSPLHF	TGTGCCAGCAGCTTGGGGACAGGGGGTTCACCCCTCCACTTT	TRBV5-6	.	TRBD1	TRBJ1-6
CASSQEVADTQYF	TGTGCCAGCAGTCAGGAGGTGGCGGATACGCAGTATTTT	TRBV7-2	.	.	TRBJ2-3
CASSTGQGFPQHF	TGTGCCAGTAGTACAGGACAGGGGTTTCCCCAGCATTTT	TRBV19	.	TRBD1	TRBJ1-5
CASSLDYTIYF	TGTGCCAGCAGCTTAGACTACACCATATATTTT	TRBV7-6	once	.	TRBJ1-3
CASSPRADLAEKLFF	TGCGCCAGCAGCCCGAGGGCCGATTTGGCAGAAAAACTGTTTTTT	TRBV4-1	.	.	TRBJ1-4
CASSPGQGSLNQPQHF	TGTGCCAGCAGTCCGGGACAGGGATCCCTCAATCAGCCCCAGCATTTT	TRBV6-6	once	TRBD1	TRBJ1-5
CASSLTGYLNNEQFF	TGTGCCAGCAGCCTGACAGGGTATCTCAACAATGAGCAGTTCTTC	TRBV5-6	.	TRBD1	TRBJ2-1
CSALGASGYEQYF	TGCAGCGCTCTAGGGGCTAGTGGCTACGAGCAGTACTTC	TRBV29-1	.	.	TRBJ2-7
CASSYSIGTETYEQYF	TGTGCCAGCAGTTACTCGATTGGGACTGAGACCTACGAGCAGTACTTC	TRBV6-5	once	.	TRBJ2-7
CASRGPGDPDRNEQFF	TGTGCCAGCAGAGGCCCCGGGGATCCGGACCGGAATGAGCAGTTCTTC	TRBV5-4	.	.	TRBJ2-1
CASSLSENTEAFF	TGTGCCAGCAGCTTGAGCGAGAACACTGAAGCTTTCTTT	TRBV5-5	.	.	TRBJ1-1
CASSQSQGFGGYTF	TGTGCCAGCAGCCAATCCCAGGGCTTTGGAGGCTACACCTTC	TRBV3-1/TRBV3-2	few	.	TRBJ1-2
CASSVVGGDVDTQYF	TGTGCCAGCAGCGTAGTAGGGGGGGACGTAGATACGCAGTATTTT	TRBV9	.	.	TRBJ2-3
CASSLDLQGHGYTF	TGTGCCAGCAGCTTAGATCTACAGGGACATGGCTACACCTTC	TRBV11-2	.	.	TRBJ1-2
CASSLSSSADTQYF	TGTGCCAGCAGCTTAAGCTCTTCCGCAGATACGCAGTATTTT	TRBV7-9	.	.	TRBJ2-3
CASSPGRGPYEQYF	TGTGCCAGCAGTCCCGGCAGGGGACCCTACGAGCAGTACTTC	TRBV2	.	.	TRBJ2-7
CASSLYRTGETQYF	TGCGCCAGCAGCCTTTACCGGACAGGAGAGACCCAGTACTTC	TRBV5-1	.	TRBD1	TRBJ2-5
CASSEFGVRAQDTQYF	TGTGCCAGCAGTGAATTCGGGGTGCGGGCCCAAGATACGCAGTATTTT	TRBV6-1	few	.	TRBJ2-3
CASSPRQGGNQPQHF	TGTGCCAGCAGCCCCCGACAGGGCGGCAATCAGCCCCAGCATTTT	TRBV7-8	few	TRBD1	TRBJ1-5
CASSQGPGQRHNSPLHF	TGCGCCAGCAGCCAAGGGCCGGGACAGAGGCATAATTCACCCCTCCACTTT	TRBV4-1	.	TRBD1	TRBJ1-6
CASSYSENEKLFF	TGTGCCAGCAGTTACTCGGAGAATGAAAAACTGTTTTTT	TRBV6-5	.	.	TRBJ1-4
CASSPGLTGSYNSPLHF	TGTGCCAGCAGCCCTGGACTTACTGGCTCCTATAATTCACCCCTCCACTTT	TRBV27	.	.	TRBJ1-6
CASSVEGQQNIQYF	TGTGCCAGCAGCGTAGAGGGACAGCAAAACATTCAGTACTTC	TRBV9	once	TRBD1	TRBJ2-4
CATSREGQAYEQYF	TGTGCCACCAGCAGAGAGGGACAGGCCTACGAGCAGTACTTC	TRBV15	.	TRBD1	TRBJ2-7
CASSILQGLYSNQPQHF	TGTGCCAGTAGTATACTCCAGGGACTATATAGCAATCAGCCCCAGCATTTT	TRBV19	.	.	TRBJ1-5
CASSLVGTGYQETQYF	TGTGCCAGCAGCTTAGTGGGGACAGGGTACCAAGAGACCCAGTACTTC	TRBV7-2	.	TRBD1	TRBJ2-5
CASSLPDKGYGYTF	TGCGCCAGCAGCTTGCCGGACAAAGGATATGGCTACACCTTC	TRBV5-1	.	.	TRBJ1-2
CASSVLGARNEQFF	TGTGCCAGCAGTGTTCTAGGGGCCAGGAATGAGCAGTTCTTC	TRBV2	.	.	TRBJ2-1
CASSTGQGANTGELFF	TGTGCCAGCAGCACCGGACAGGGCGCGAACACCGGGGAGCTGTTTTTT	TRBV9	.	TRBD1	TRBJ2-2
CASSKHRALTGELFF	TGTGCCAGCAGCAAACACAGGGCCCTCACCGGGGAGCTGTTTTTT	TRBV28	.	.	TRBJ2-2
CASSFAGYGYTF	TGTGCCAGCAGTTTCGCGGGCTATGGCTACACCTTC	TRBV28	.	.	TRBJ1-2
CASSQILGDSPLHF	TGCGCCAGCAGTCAAATTTTGGGAGATTCACCCCTCCACTTT	TRBV4-1	.	.	TRBJ1-6
CASRPIHRENYGYTF	TGTGCCAGCAGGCCCATACACAGGGAAAACTATGGCTACACCTTC	TRBV27	.	.	TRBJ1-2
CASTPRPGEQYF	TGTGCCAGCACCCCCCGTCCGGGCGAGCAGTACTTC	TRBV28	.	.	TRBJ2-7
CASSEGWDFSGYTF	TGCGCCAGCAGTGAAGGGTGGGACTTCTCTGGCTACACCTTC	TRBV10-2	few	.	TRBJ1-2